These T cell receptor beta chains were read from a single sample in a study of human T cells and chemical hapten exposure. TCRdb analysed the RACE reads with MiXCR anew, one entry per CDR3 protein. Of around 56,000 distinct CDR3 sequences in the sample, approximately 10% were seen once. The input for sequencing was whole blood, taken in connection with sensitization to the hapten diphenylcyclopropenone (DPC). Every receptor here comes from a man in his forties with alopecia areata. Some clones in this sample may be carry-over from other donors' samples. CDR3s include the opening cysteine and the closing phenylalanine or tryptophan. Each record gives: J gene, D gene, V gene, clone size, CDR3 protein, CDR3 DNA. D genes are given only for firm matches. Expanded clones are given a class, and other clones once, few, many or no size at all.

TRBJ2-5 | TRBD2 | TRBV28 | many | CASSLTSSQETQYF | TGTGCCAGCAGTCTGACTAGCAGCCAAGAGACCCAGTACTTC
TRBJ2-1 | . | TRBV27 | many | CASSFGRGKEKQNEQFF | TGTGCCAGCAGTTTCGGCAGGGGAAAAGAAAAACAGAATGAGCAGTTCTTC
TRBJ2-7 | . | TRBV7-2 | many | CASSQGWDEQYF | TGTGCCAGCAGCCAAGGGTGGGACGAGCAGTACTTC
TRBJ1-1 | . | TRBV28 | . | CASSFKGMNTEAFF | TGTGCCAGCAGTTTCAAGGGGATGAACACTGAAGCTTTCTTT
TRBJ2-5 | . | TRBV6-1 | . | CASSARDTSRQETQYF | TGTGCCAGCAGCGCACGGGACACCTCACGCCAAGAGACCCAGTACTTC
TRBJ2-2 | TRBD2 | TRBV5-1 | . | CASSFQAGVSGELFF | TGCGCCAGCAGCTTCCAAGCGGGAGTCTCCGGGGAGCTGTTTTTT
TRBJ2-1 | TRBD2 | TRBV12-3/TRBV12-4 | many | CASSSPTPQAGGADEQFF | TGTGCCAGCAGTTCTCCTACCCCTCAAGCGGGAGGCGCAGATGAGCAGTTCTTC
TRBJ2-6 | . | TRBV28 | many | CASTPGPSTGANVLTF | TGTGCCAGCACCCCGGGGCCCTCGACTGGGGCCAACGTCCTGACTTTC
TRBJ2-2 | . | TRBV19 | . | CASSISIGASDNTGELFF | TGTGCCAGTAGTATCTCTATTGGGGCCAGCGATAACACCGGGGAGCTGTTTTTT
TRBJ1-4 | TRBD1 | TRBV3-1 | . | CASSPGAGQGASTNEKLFF | TGTGCCAGCAGCCCCGGGGCGGGACAGGGGGCCTCGACTAATGAAAAACTGTTTTTT
TRBJ2-1 | . | TRBV11-2 | . | CASSLVGSWNEQFF | TGTGCCAGCAGCTTAGTGGGTAGTTGGAATGAGCAGTTCTTC
TRBJ2-5 | . | TRBV12-2 | . | CASRLGDRVQETQYF | TGTGCAAGTCGCTTAGGGGACAGGGTCCAAGAGACCCAGTACTTC
TRBJ2-1 | . | TRBV29-1 | few | CSHGPGHEQFF | TGCAGCCACGGGCCTGGCCATGAGCAGTTCTTC
TRBJ2-3 | . | TRBV20-1 | many | CSARGGARSTDTQYF | TGCAGTGCTCGAGGGGGGGCCCGATCCACAGATACGCAGTATTTT
TRBJ2-2 | . | TRBV28 | few | CASSLTANTGELFF | TGTGCCAGCAGTTTAACAGCCAACACCGGGGAGCTGTTTTTT
TRBJ1-2 | . | TRBV10-3 | many | CAISERDGYGYTF | TGTGCCATCAGTGAGAGGGACGGCTATGGCTACACCTTC
TRBJ2-1 | TRBD1 | TRBV20-1 | . | CSIRTGSSYNEQFF | TGCAGCATTCGGACAGGTTCCTCCTACAATGAGCAGTTCTTC
TRBJ2-5 | TRBD2 | TRBV6-6 | many | CASSQTSGRVETQYF | TGTGCCAGCAGTCAGACTAGCGGGAGGGTAGAGACCCAGTACTTC
TRBJ2-1 | . | TRBV5-6 | . | CASSYAGSNEQFF | TGTGCCAGCAGCTATGCCGGGTCCAATGAGCAGTTCTTC
TRBJ2-1 | TRBD2 | TRBV5-1 | . | CASSITGTSTNEQFF | TGCGCCAGCAGCATTACCGGGACTAGTACCAATGAGCAGTTCTTC
TRBJ2-1 | TRBD2 | TRBV6-2/TRBV6-3 | few | CASSYTWTSGSREQFF | TGTGCCAGCAGTTACACGTGGACTAGCGGGAGCCGTGAGCAGTTCTTC
TRBJ1-1 | . | TRBV4-1 | . | CASSQAPVLNTEAFF | TGCGCCAGCAGCCAAGCGCCAGTGCTGAACACTGAAGCTTTCTTT
TRBJ1-1 | . | TRBV20-1 | many | CSASSYREAFF | TGCAGTGCTAGCTCCTACCGAGAAGCTTTCTTT
TRBJ2-1 | TRBD2 | TRBV7-9 | large | CASSSTSGNEQFF | TGTGCCAGCAGCTCTACTAGCGGGAATGAGCAGTTCTTC
TRBJ2-5 | . | TRBV28 | many | CASSFLDQETQYF | TGTGCCAGCAGTTTTCTGGACCAAGAGACCCAGTACTTC
TRBJ1-5 | . | TRBV5-5 | few | CASSLMIGNSNQPQHF | TGTGCCAGCAGCTTGATGATCGGGAATAGCAATCAGCCCCAGCATTTT
TRBJ2-1 | TRBD1 | TRBV12-5 | many | CASGHETGQGSDEQFF | TGTGCTAGTGGTCACGAAACAGGACAGGGTTCTGATGAGCAGTTCTTC
TRBJ2-1 | TRBD2 | TRBV12-3/TRBV12-4 | few | CASRTGTSGRAGEQFF | TGTGCCAGCAGAACCGGGACTAGCGGGAGGGCCGGTGAGCAGTTCTTC
TRBJ2-6 | . | TRBV10-3 | few | CAISERGRGANVLTF | TGTGCCATCAGTGAGCGGGGGCGTGGGGCCAACGTCCTGACTTTC
TRBJ2-3 | . | TRBV18 | many | CASSPASTDTQYF | TGTGCCAGCTCACCAGCCAGCACAGATACGCAGTATTTT
TRBJ2-3 | TRBD2 | TRBV20-1 | many | CSAPRLAGTDTQYF | TGCAGTGCTCCCCGACTAGCAGGCACAGATACGCAGTATTTT